This T cell receptor beta chain is from a study of radiation and T cells in renal cell carcinoma (dated by TCRdb to about 2020). In terms of the full investigation: Samples were obtained from a clinical trial, in which 15 Gy stereotactic body radiation therapy was delivered to primary renal cell carcinomas and nephrectomy was performed 4 weeks later. In total, roughly 53 samples underwent TCR beta sequencing: around 25 tumors plus 27 peripheral blood samples. In the 40 to 55 samples combined, around 3.9 million unique CDR3 nucleotide sequences were found, encoding about 2.7 million unique CDR3 amino acid sequences.

Notes on this clone: What this receptor recognizes is not known. No quality values exist for individual bases; no much larger clone is one base distant.

CDR1 and CDR2 were assigned from the germline V gene as SGHNT and YENEEA. Reading from cysteine to phenylalanine, the CDR3 counts 15 amino acids. CDR3 DNA is the only sequence kept; it has 45 bases, read in frame from the first base. V ends up 4 bases short and J 4 bases short, with an unmatched junction base count of 7. The immunoSEQ kit was used, according to the manufacturer's recommendations, to generate TCR beta libraries from genomic DNA. For library preparation, a first multiplex PCR was performed with proprietary primers, followed by a second PCR in which unique barcodes were added, and bead cleanups were performed after each round. A positive control reaction and a negative control reaction, both provided in the kit, were run with every batch of samples. The final libraries underwent checking on an Agilent 4200 TapeStation D1000 ScreenTape, volumetric pooling, and quantification by qPCR. An Illumina NextSeq500 fitted with a MidOutput 150-cycle cartridge performed the sequencing, running 156 Read1 cycles and 15 Index1 cycles with the kit's custom primers. The pooled library was loaded at approximately 1 pM, with a roughly 21% PhiX control spiked in. From the authors' description of their analysis: Vendor-processed data were analyzed in R, with a clonotype defined as all T cells sharing the same CDR3 nucleotide sequence. In the clone abundance analyses, frequencies in each sample were normalized to that sample's 10,000 most abundant clones. Before analysis, public T cell clones were removed, and these numbered fewer than six per sample on average. Tumor-enriched clonotypes and baseline blood-enriched clonotypes were defined as those with an abundance difference of at least 32-fold between compartments. A beta-binomial differential abundance model was applied to find clonotypes that expanded or contracted between blood time points. Similarity between tumor and blood repertoires was quantified using the Baroni-Urbani and Buser coefficient, and groups were compared with two-tailed Wilcoxon tests in R. TCRdb provides this immuneACCESS table in a form limited to in-frame rearrangements. Some clones are lacking; in checked studies, under half of them reflect an unresolved V gene, and why the rest are absent is not known. The D gene and trimming were derived from the DNA, and the V and J assignments and clone size from that table. In all, the sample holds around 120,000 clones, and 75% to 90% of those were seen once. The top ten constitute 1.9% of the sample.

This specimen's time point label, interpreted: blood 2 weeks post-SBRT. The intended sense of this specimen's treatment or condition label: 15 Gy SBRT to primary tumor, nephrectomy 4 weeks later. Serial peripheral blood from radiation-treated patients was sampled at baseline, 2 weeks and 4 weeks after SBRT to track tumor-enriched clonotypes. Renal cell carcinoma with clear cell pathology was present in all patients. Genomic DNA for TCR sequencing was prepared using the QIAamp DNA Blood Mini Kit (Qiagen). The analyses included only samples that passed all quality control checks. What the work shows at the level of the full study, not this receptor alone: Because pretreatment tumor biopsies were not available, the study could not determine whether clonotypes were already present within the tumor at baseline. An increase in top tumor clonotypes in blood was observed from baseline to 2 weeks post-radiation, followed by contraction by 4 weeks, which was taken to suggest transient expansion of tumor-resident clones. Blood repertoire dynamics were not followed beyond 4 weeks after treatment. The single-armed trial design could not address effects of radiation dose or scheduling on the TCR repertoire.

The sequence was obtained from a woman aged 55-75 years with renal cell carcinoma. Sample: blood, taken from a patient whose treatment included radiotherapy and nephrectomy. This chain joins TRBV11-3 to TRBJ1-1; TRBD1 agrees with 9 junctional bases. The CDR3 amino acid sequence is: CASSSETGGPTEAFF. The DNA sequence reads TGTGCCAGCAGCTCAGAGACAGGGGGTCCCACTGAAGCTTTCTTT.